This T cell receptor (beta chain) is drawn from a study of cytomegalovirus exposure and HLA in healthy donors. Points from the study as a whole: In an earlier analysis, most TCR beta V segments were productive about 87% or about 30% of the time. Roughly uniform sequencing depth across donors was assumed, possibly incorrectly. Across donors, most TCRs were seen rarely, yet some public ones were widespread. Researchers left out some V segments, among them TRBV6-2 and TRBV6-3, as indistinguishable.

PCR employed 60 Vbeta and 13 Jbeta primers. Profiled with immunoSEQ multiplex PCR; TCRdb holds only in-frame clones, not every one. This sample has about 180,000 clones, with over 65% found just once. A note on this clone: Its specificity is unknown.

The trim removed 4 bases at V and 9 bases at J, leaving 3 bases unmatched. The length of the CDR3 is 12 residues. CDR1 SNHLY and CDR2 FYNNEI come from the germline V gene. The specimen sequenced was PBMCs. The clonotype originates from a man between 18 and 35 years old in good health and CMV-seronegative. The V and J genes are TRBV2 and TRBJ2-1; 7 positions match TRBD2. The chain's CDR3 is CASSGGGSEQFF. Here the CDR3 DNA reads TGTGCCAGCAGTGGGGGAGGGAGTGAGCAGTTCTTC.